Below are 10 T cell receptor beta chains sequenced from a single sample in a study of blood T cell repertoires in COVID-19. Profiling relied on immunoSEQ multiplex PCR, and the TCRdb table lists in-frame clones only, not all of them. The sample holds about 180,000 clones, 80% to 90% seen once. Sequenced: peripheral blood. Receptors were obtained from a man aged 50 or older with active or convalescent COVID-19.

The chain uses TRBV6-1 and TRBJ1-5; tentatively, D is TRBD1 (6 bases). V was cut by 3 bases and J by 5 bases, with 17 bases left in between. Germline lookup yields CDR1 MNHNS and CDR2 SASEGT. The length of the CDR3 is 16 residues. As DNA, the CDR3 is TGTGCCAGCAGTGATTTCGTACAGGGTAGAGATCAGCCCCAGCATTTT. It yields the protein CASSDFVQGRDQPQHF.

This clone was observed once. The chain recombines TRBV30 with TRBJ2-3; 9 nucleotides match TRBD1. Germline CDR1 and CDR2: GTSNPN and SVGIG (reference sequence). V gave up 3 bases and J gave up 3 bases; unmatched junction bases: 10. The CDR3 covers 16 residues. The CDR3 spells CAWRSLKGQGTDTQYF. The CDR3, as DNA: TGTGCCTGGAGGAGTCTCAAGGGACAGGGAACAGATACGCAGTATTTT.

The chain has TRBV2 and TRBJ1-2, with 9 bases aligning to TRBD1. In germline, CDR1 is SNHLY, CDR2 FYNNEI. This CDR3 has 13 amino acids. Germline trimming cut 7 bases from V and 4 bases from J; bases unmatched to any gene: 4. CDR3 sequence reads: CASIDRGVYGYTF. The CDR3 coding sequence is TGTGCCAGCATTGACAGGGGGGTCTATGGCTACACCTTC.

The rearrangement joins TRBV2 to TRBJ2-5; 10 bases agree with TRBD2. Germline V gives CDR1 SNHLY, CDR2 FYNNEI. The CDR3 consists of 15 residues. Losses at the gene ends were 5 bases for V and 1 base for J; bases not matched to a gene: 4. The CDR3 DNA reads as TGTGCCAGCAGTAGACTAGCGGGCAGCCAAGAGACCCAGTACTTC. Encoded protein: CASSRLAGSQETQYF.

The chain employs TRBV29-1 and TRBJ2-2; 8 bases map to TRBD1. V shed 5 bases, J shed 4 bases, and the junction held 6 bases outside the gene matches. The CDR3 length is 14 residues. Germline CDR1 SQVTM, CDR2 ANQGSEA. The CDR3 nucleotides read TGCAGCGTTAACCCACAGGGGGGCACCGGGGAGCTGTTTTTT. Its protein product is CSVNPQGGTGELFF.

The chain combines TRBV5-1 with TRBJ1-1; D possibly corresponds to TRBD1 (5 bases). CDR3 size: 14 residues. In germline, CDR1 is SGHRS, CDR2 YFSETQ. V lost 4 bases, J lost 10 bases, and 20 bases lay in between. CDR3 coding DNA: TGCGCCAGCAGCCCAAACCCGACAGAAGTTGGAGCTTTCTTT. Translated, it gives CASSPNPTEVGAFF.

This rearrangement joins TRBV27 to TRBJ1-5; no firm D call. The CDR3 consists of 14 residues. Germline V gene lookup returns CDR1 MNHEY and CDR2 SMNVEV (reference sequence). V was pared by 3 bases and J by 6 bases, with 12 bases between. The CDR3 DNA reads as TGTGCCAGCAGTTTGGGGAGAAAGGGTCAGCCCCAGCATTTT. Translated: CASSLGRKGQPQHF.

The chain uses TRBV19 and TRBJ1-1; a possible D gene is TRBD1 (5 bases). Trimming pared 2 bases from V and 1 base from J, leaving 8 bases between. The CDR3 spans 14 residues. Germline V gives CDR1 LNHDA, CDR2 SQIVND (reference sequence). CDR3 loop: CASSIRGANTEAFF. Written as DNA, the CDR3 is TGTGCCAGTAGTATAAGGGGCGCGAACACTGAAGCTTTCTTT.

The chain is built from TRBV19 and TRBJ1-1; TRBD1 might be the D (5 bases). Germline loops: CDR1 LNHDA, CDR2 SQIVND (reference sequence). This CDR3 spans 14 amino acids. Trimming pared 2 bases from V and 1 base from J, leaving 8 bases between. CDR3 region: CASSIRQGNTEAFF. CDR3 in DNA: TGTGCCAGTAGTATACGGCAGGGGAACACTGAAGCTTTCTTT.

This rearrangement joins TRBV7-9 to TRBJ1-2; perhaps TRBD1 as D (6 bases). Trimming pared 1 base from V and 6 bases from J, leaving 18 bases between. This CDR3 spans 16 amino acids. Per germline, CDR1 SEHNR and CDR2 FQNEAQ (reference sequence). This CDR3 is CASSLGTRGAEDGYTF. CDR3 nucleotides: TGTGCCAGCAGCTTAGGGACGCGGGGGGCTGAAGATGGCTACACCTTC.